This TCR beta chain was found in a study of PD-1 blockade in classical Hodgkin lymphoma. Notes on the study in general: Baseline diversity resembling that of newly diagnosed patients was seen in complete responders. Diminished baseline TCR diversity has been reported in newly diagnosed patients relative to healthy donors. Later analyses included only patients treated at least 1 year post-ASCT. By C4D1, diversity of CD4+ TCRs had risen significantly, whereas that of CD8+ TCRs had not.

The CDR3 spans 14 residues. Germline loops: CDR1 SGHTA, CDR2 FQGNSA. There are a few counts of this clone. Its antigen remains unknown. The junction differs from germline at one of its ends, possibly a read error. Clones were read by immunoSEQ multiplex PCR, and TCRdb kept only the in-frame ones, dropping some. The table lists approximately 26,000 clones, approximately 66% of them singletons. Relapse after autologous stem cell transplantation occurred in every patient, and brentuximab vedotin exposure varied. Sequenced material: peripheral blood mononuclear cells (PBMCs), taken before the second cycle of nivolumab. The chain links TRBV7-2 to TRBJ1-2; 9 nucleotides align to TRBD1. The receptor was derived from a human donor with classical Hodgkin lymphoma. Here the CDR3 reads CASSLSGQGYSYTF. The CDR3 nucleotides are TGTGCCAGCAGCTTATCGGGACAGGGCTATAGCTACACCTTC.